This is a list of T cell receptor beta chains from one sample in a study of blood T cell repertoires in COVID-19. Here immunoSEQ multiplex PCR was the method, and the copy in TCRdb shows in-frame clones only, minus some. The sample includes about 120,000 clones, about four fifths of them seen just once. Sequenced input: peripheral blood. All receptors come from a human donor in a cohort sampled during active COVID-19. CDR3s include the opening cysteine and the closing phenylalanine or tryptophan. A D gene is named only where the DNA matches it firmly. Only part of the rows carry a size: once, few, many, or a class if the clone is expanded.

>TRBV6-5|TRBJ1-2|TRBD1|NA
CASSYSQGVSGYTF
TGTGCCAGCAGTTACTCTCAGGGGGTCTCTGGCTACACCTTC
>TRBV7-8|TRBJ2-5|TRBD2|NA
CASRIAGTSGGETQYF
TGTGCCAGCAGGATAGCGGGGACTAGCGGGGGAGAGACCCAGTACTTC
>TRBV18|TRBJ1-4|TRBD1|NA
CASSAFVGQGDEKLFF
TGTGCCAGCTCAGCATTTGTGGGACAGGGAGATGAAAAACTGTTTTTT
>TRBV2|TRBJ1-4|TRBD1|NA
CASSSTGANEKLFF
TGTGCCAGCAGTTCGACAGGGGCAAATGAAAAACTGTTTTTT
>TRBV6-5|TRBJ2-3|NA|NA
CASHREAHSAQYF
TGTGCCAGCCACAGGGAAGCACATTCGGCGCAGTATTTT
>TRBV7-9|TRBJ2-3|TRBD2|NA
CASSPGGGARDTQYF
TGTGCCAGCAGTCCTGGCGGGGGGGCCAGGGATACGCAGTATTTT
>TRBV18|TRBJ1-1|NA|NA
CASSPLSGIMNTEAFF
TGTGCCAGCTCACCCCTGTCAGGAATCATGAACACTGAAGCTTTCTTT
>TRBV5-1|TRBJ2-5|NA|NA
CASSLVWSQETQYF
TGCGCCAGCAGCTTGGTATGGAGCCAAGAGACCCAGTACTTC
>TRBV3-1/TRBV3-2|TRBJ1-6|NA|NA
CASSARGDGSPLHF
TGTGCCAGCAGCGCCAGGGGTGACGGTTCACCCCTCCACTTT
>TRBV5-1|TRBJ2-3|TRBD1|NA
CASSLSAGGPSTDTQYF
TGCGCCAGCAGCTTGTCGGCAGGGGGTCCCTCCACAGATACGCAGTATTTT
>TRBV4-3|TRBJ1-2|NA|NA
CASSQDAGQGGYTF
TGCGCCAGCAGCCAAGACGCCGGGCAGGGAGGCTACACCTTC
>TRBV19|TRBJ1-3|TRBD1|NA
CASQTGASGNTIYF
TGTGCCAGTCAGACAGGGGCCTCTGGAAACACCATATATTTT
>TRBV10-2|TRBJ2-1|NA|once
CASSELDEQFF
TGCGCCAGCAGTGAACTCGATGAGCAGTTCTTC
>TRBV5-1|TRBJ2-5|TRBD1|NA
CASSKEAGTAFGTQYF
TGCGCCAGCAGCAAAGAGGCCGGGACAGCATTTGGGACCCAGTACTTC
>TRBV18|TRBJ1-4|NA|NA
CASSPIRAGNEKLFF
TGTGCCAGCTCACCAATACGTGCAGGGAATGAAAAACTGTTTTTT